This T cell receptor beta chain emerged from a study of T cells expressing NK-cell markers. Study-wide context: The TCR beta repertoires were obtained from sorted CD3+CD56+NKG2C+, CD3+CD56+NKG2C- and CD3+CD56-NKG2C+ T cells.

About this clonotype: Antigen: not known.

The study, taken as a whole, reports: Among CD8+ T cells from about 6 donors, dominant NKG2C+ clonotypes accounted for 1.0-7.0%.

TCRdb reworked the 5' RACE reads into one entry per CDR3 protein, no DNA. The sample's table shows fewer than 400,000 distinct CDR3 sequences. This CDR3 comprises 14 residues. Germline CDR1 reads MNHNS; CDR2 reads SASEGT. This clonotype was obtained from a woman in her forties or fifties in good health. This chain links TRBV6-1 with TRBJ1-2. The sample comprised blood T cells: a sorted CD56 or NKG2C T cell subset, CD4+ or CD8+ T cells, or bulk PBMC T cells (not recorded which). The chain's CDR3 is CASSETGGFYGYTF.